This T cell receptor beta chain was captured by sequencing in a study of T-cell memory formation after mild COVID-19. For the study at large: TCR clusters were mostly confined to one donor each.

In TCRdb, the 5' RACE reads were re-called with MiXCR into one record per CDR3 protein. The table includes about 27,000 distinct CDR3 sequences, about 16% detected once. This CDR3 has 17 amino acids. Per the germline V gene, CDR1 is LGHNA and CDR2 is YNFKEQ. Trimming at V came to 5 bases and at J to 2 bases, leaving 7 bases not matched to a gene. This clonotype was seen only a few times. Input material: PBMCs or a T cell subset sorted from them (not recorded which). V usage is TRBV4-2 and J usage is TRBJ2-3, with 13 bases identical to TRBD2. The sequence was obtained from an adult who had mild COVID-19 (a few samples of this study predate the infection). Cell type and time point are not known. The CDR3 loop reads CASSEPTSGGATDTQYF. CDR3 in DNA: TGTGCCAGCAGCGAACCTACTAGCGGGGGGGCCACAGATACGCAGTATTTT.